This T cell receptor beta chain was captured by sequencing in a study of blood T cells in healthy people across ages. Points from the study as a whole: The diversity estimates, figures obtained from one million T cells, were considered underestimates. There was a strong correlation between TCR beta diversity and naive T cell percentage.

The sample holds one count of this clonotype. Its antigen is unknown. Trimming left V 5 bases short and J 4 bases short, with 17 bases between. This CDR3 has 15 residues. Germline values: CDR1 ENHRY, CDR2 SYGVKD. The authors ran a second PCR of about 7 to 11 cycles using a sample-barcoded 5' primer and a J-beta primer mix. MiXCR, run by TCRdb on the 5' RACE reads, gives a single entry per CDR3 protein. Of 650,000 to 1,000,000 distinct CDR3 sequences listed, around 34% are singletons. Sequencing was carried out using blood. J is TRBJ1-2 and V is TRBV10-3; D might be TRBD1 (5 bases). This TCR was recovered from a man aged 18 to 29 in good health. CDR3 sequence (DNA): TGTGCCATCAGTAAAGACAAGGGGCTTGCCTATGGCTACACCTTC. It translates to CAISKDKGLAYGYTF.